Sequencing of this T cell receptor (beta chain) was carried out in a study of shared clonotypes between healthy human individuals. Across the whole study: Three men and two women, aged 18 to 49, were donors.

The table came from immunoSEQ multiplex PCR; TCRdb's copy has only in-frame clones and leaves some out. There are approximately 340,000 clones in the sample; around 67% occur only once, and about 10% lies in the top ten. This TCR was sampled from a man aged 25-45 years in good health. Sample: memory CD4+ T cells sorted from blood. Subset described: CD45RA-negative fraction.

The CDR3 loop reads CASSLGPGSPEQYF. Here the CDR3 DNA reads TGCGCCAGCAGCTTGGGTCCAGGGTCCCCCGAGCAGTACTTC. The chain recombines TRBV5-1 with TRBJ2-7, with D possibly TRBD1 on 5 matching bases. The CDR3 has 14 residues. Trimming removed 0 bases at V and 6 bases at J, with 13 bases between. Germline V gene sequence: CDR1 SGHRS, CDR2 YFSETQ.